This is a list of T cell receptor beta chains from one sample in a study of beta chain features in type 1 diabetes. Using immunoSEQ multiplex PCR, the repertoire was profiled, and TCRdb retains in-frame clones only, with some absent. The sample contains some 330,000 clones, 8% to 13% of which appear only once. Sequenced material: naive CD4+ T cells from blood. These TCRs come from a woman in her twenties or thirties in good health. Both conserved end residues are part of each CDR3. D genes are given only for firm matches. A row's size may be missing; if present it is once, few, many or a size class.

v_call	j_call	d_call	clone_size	cdr3_aa	cdr3_nt
TRBV6-1	TRBJ2-3	.	.	CASSEIGQPWDTQYF	TGTGCCAGCAGCGAGATTGGACAGCCCTGGGATACGCAGTATTTT
TRBV4-3	TRBJ2-7	TRBD2	few	CASSQTSGAINYEQYF	TGCGCCAGCAGCCAAACTAGCGGAGCAATCAACTACGAGCAGTACTTC
TRBV5-1	TRBJ2-7	.	.	CASSLHGGEYEQYF	TGCGCCAGCAGCTTGCACGGAGGGGAGTACGAGCAGTACTTC
TRBV2	TRBJ2-1	.	.	CASTPRRNNEQFF	TGTGCCAGCACCCCGAGGCGGAACAATGAGCAGTTCTTC
TRBV5-1	TRBJ1-2	.	few	CASSKDSYGYTF	TGCGCCAGCAGCAAGGACAGCTATGGCTACACCTTC
TRBV7-3	TRBJ2-1	.	few	CASSFFGSSYNEQFF	TGTGCCAGCAGCTTTTTTGGCAGCTCCTACAATGAGCAGTTCTTC
TRBV4-1	TRBJ1-5	TRBD1	.	CASSLRVTGTPTTGGQPQHF	TGCGCCAGCAGCCTCCGGGTAACGGGGACACCAACCACAGGGGGTCAGCCCCAGCATTTT
TRBV14	TRBJ2-2	TRBD1	.	CASSQRTGADTGELFF	TGTGCCAGCAGCCAAAGGACAGGGGCGGACACCGGGGAGCTGTTTTTT
TRBV30	TRBJ2-3	.	.	CACPRGTRTDTQYF	TGTGCCTGTCCCAGGGGAACACGTACAGATACGCAGTATTTT
TRBV10-3	TRBJ2-2	TRBD2	few	CAIMSGLAGTRNTGELFF	TGTGCCATCATGTCGGGACTAGCGGGGACACGGAACACCGGGGAGCTGTTTTTT
TRBV10-3	TRBJ1-2	TRBD1	few	CAISEVSTGGGYTF	TGTGCCATCAGTGAGGTGTCGACAGGGGGAGGCTACACCTTC
TRBV30	TRBJ1-5	.	.	CAWSSSGDQPQHF	TGTGCCTGGAGTAGTTCGGGGGATCAGCCCCAGCATTTT
TRBV15	TRBJ2-2	.	few	CATSRGGTGQLFF	TGTGCCACCAGCAGAGGCGGCACGGGTCAGCTGTTTTTT
TRBV11-1	TRBJ2-7	.	few	CASSFTGDRTYEQYF	TGTGCCAGCAGCTTCACAGGAGATCGAACCTACGAGCAGTACTTC
TRBV11-2	TRBJ1-3	.	.	CASSLGQAGNTIYF	TGTGCCAGCAGCTTAGGACAGGCTGGAAACACCATATATTTT
TRBV5-1	TRBJ2-3	.	few	CASSLKSGPDTQYF	TGCGCCAGCAGCTTGAAATCAGGGCCAGATACGCAGTATTTT
TRBV29-1	TRBJ1-2	TRBD1	few	CSVEGAGGNYGYTF	TGCAGCGTTGAAGGGGCAGGGGGCAACTATGGCTACACCTTC
TRBV7-2	TRBJ1-4	TRBD1	.	CASSLAGTGQNEKLFF	TGTGCCAGCAGCTTAGCTGGGACAGGACAAAATGAAAAACTGTTTTTT
TRBV2	TRBJ2-1	.	few	CASGVGGEQFF	TGTGCCAGCGGGGTGGGAGGAGAGCAGTTCTTC
TRBV18	TRBJ2-1	TRBD2	.	CASSPLGWTSGPYNEQFF	TGTGCCAGCTCACCGCTGGGCTGGACTAGCGGTCCTTACAATGAGCAGTTCTTC
TRBV18	TRBJ2-2	.	.	CASSPKLNGELFF	TGTGCCAGCTCACCAAAGCTGAACGGGGAGCTGTTTTTT
TRBV9	TRBJ2-1	TRBD2	few	CASSTSGTSNPPLFF	TGTGCCAGCAGCACCTCCGGGACTAGCAACCCGCCGCTGTTCTTC
TRBV7-9	TRBJ2-7	TRBD2	few	CASSLLLAGGYEQYF	TGTGCCAGCAGCTTATTGCTAGCGGGAGGGTACGAGCAGTACTTC
TRBV7-6	TRBJ1-2	TRBD1	.	CASRPAGTGGFGYTF	TGTGCCAGCAGGCCGGCCGGGACAGGGGGCTTCGGCTACACCTTC
TRBV18	TRBJ2-7	.	.	CASSPGYGTPSSYEQYF	TGTGCCAGCTCACCGGGCTATGGGACACCCTCCTCCTACGAGCAGTACTTC
TRBV28	TRBJ1-5	TRBD1	.	CASSWMGQGNNQPQHF	TGTGCCAGCAGCTGGATGGGACAGGGAAACAATCAGCCCCAGCATTTT
TRBV6-5	TRBJ2-5	TRBD1	few	CASSYSRDRSGTQYF	TGTGCCAGCAGTTACTCGCGGGACAGGTCAGGGACCCAGTACTTC
TRBV5-1	TRBJ2-7	.	.	CASSMEAGVLSYEQYF	TGCGCCAGCAGCATGGAAGCGGGCGTCCTCTCCTACGAGCAGTACTTC
TRBV4-2	TRBJ2-5	TRBD1	.	CASSQPGQGAVQYF	TGTGCCAGCAGCCAGCCGGGACAGGGGGCGGTCCAGTACTTC
TRBV19	TRBJ2-1	TRBD2	.	CASRLAASGLQFF	TGTGCCAGTAGGTTGGCGGCTAGCGGGCTCCAGTTCTTC
TRBV19	TRBJ2-1	.	.	CASRPQAKVNNEQFF	TGTGCCAGTAGGCCGCAGGCTAAGGTGAACAATGAGCAGTTCTTC
TRBV6-5	TRBJ2-7	TRBD1	.	CASSKAGTGDYEQYF	TGTGCCAGCAGCAAAGCCGGGACAGGGGACTACGAGCAGTACTTC
TRBV29-1	TRBJ2-3	.	few	CSVATTTNTDTQYF	TGCAGCGTCGCCACGACTACCAACACAGATACGCAGTATTTT
TRBV4-3	TRBJ2-1	.	few	CASSQANSYNEQFF	TGCGCCAGCAGCCAAGCTAACTCCTACAATGAGCAGTTCTTC
TRBV28	TRBJ2-7	.	.	CASSQFYEQYF	TGTGCCAGCAGTCAATTTTACGAGCAGTACTTC
TRBV7-2	TRBJ2-7	.	.	CASSLRPLGFYEQYF	TGTGCCAGCAGCTTAAGACCGTTGGGCTTCTACGAGCAGTACTTC
TRBV28	TRBJ1-5	TRBD1	few	CASRPGQGNQPQHF	TGTGCCAGCAGACCAGGACAGGGCAATCAGCCCCAGCATTTT
TRBV4-3	TRBJ1-1	TRBD1	few	CASSLLRTGVTEAFF	TGCGCCAGCAGTCTTTTGCGGACAGGGGTTACTGAAGCTTTCTTT
TRBV9	TRBJ1-2	.	few	CASSALANYGYTF	TGTGCCAGCAGCGCCCTTGCTAACTATGGCTACACCTTC
TRBV2	TRBJ2-7	TRBD1	.	CASSDSAGQGNYEQYF	TGTGCCAGCAGTGATTCCGCAGGACAGGGTAACTACGAGCAGTACTTC
TRBV18	TRBJ1-3	.	.	CASGSDAGNTIYF	TGTGCCAGCGGCTCCGATGCTGGAAACACCATATATTTT
TRBV9	TRBJ2-2	.	.	CASSVGLPEGELFF	TGTGCCAGCAGCGTAGGACTACCTGAGGGGGAGCTGTTTTTT
TRBV25-1	TRBJ2-7	TRBD2	.	CASTLAGAYEQYF	TGTGCCAGCACTCTAGCGGGAGCCTACGAGCAGTACTTC
TRBV28	TRBJ2-2	TRBD2	.	CAIAGGPPGELFF	TGTGCCATAGCGGGAGGGCCGCCCGGGGAGCTGTTTTTT
TRBV4-2	TRBJ2-7	TRBD2	.	CASSQGTSGRIYEQYF	TGTGCCAGCAGCCAGGGGACTAGCGGTAGGATCTACGAGCAGTACTTC
TRBV7-2	TRBJ2-3	TRBD2	few	CASSLLAGTDTQYF	TGTGCCAGCAGCTTATTAGCGGGGACAGATACGCAGTATTTT
TRBV28	TRBJ1-5	.	few	CASSLGAVGRQPQHF	TGTGCCAGCAGTTTGGGGGCGGTGGGCAGACAGCCCCAGCATTTT
TRBV6-1	TRBJ2-5	.	few	CASSDLKSGARETQYF	TGTGCCAGCAGTGACCTGAAATCAGGGGCGCGAGAGACCCAGTACTTC
TRBV6-5	TRBJ2-1	TRBD1	few	CASSTDRGSYNEQFF	TGTGCCAGCAGTACGGACAGGGGGTCCTACAATGAGCAGTTCTTC
TRBV11-2	TRBJ2-3	.	.	CASSNGRGGQGRDTQYF	TGTGCCAGCAGCAACGGGAGGGGGGGACAGGGAAGAGATACGCAGTATTTT
TRBV4-2	TRBJ2-1	TRBD2	few	CASRTSGLYNEQFF	TGTGCCAGCAGGACTAGCGGGCTATACAATGAGCAGTTCTTC
TRBV7-2	TRBJ2-1	TRBD2	few	CASNPRLAGSSYNEQFF	TGTGCCAGCAACCCGAGACTAGCGGGAAGCTCCTACAATGAGCAGTTCTTC
TRBV2	TRBJ1-1	TRBD1	few	CASSVDRAEAFF	TGTGCCAGCAGTGTGGACAGGGCTGAAGCTTTCTTT
TRBV25-1	TRBJ1-5	.	few	CAWRGRLQPQHF	TGTGCCTGGCGGGGGAGGTTGCAGCCCCAGCATTTT
TRBV28	TRBJ2-1	.	.	CASSPLSHEQFF	TGTGCCAGCAGTCCCCTAAGTCATGAGCAGTTCTTC
TRBV28	TRBJ2-4	.	few	CASQPGSPAVAKNIQYF	TGTGCCAGCCAACCGGGGAGCCCCGCAGTAGCCAAAAACATTCAGTACTTC
TRBV4-2	TRBJ2-1	TRBD2	.	CASRGLAEFHEQFF	TGTGCCAGCAGGGGACTAGCCGAATTCCATGAGCAGTTCTTC
TRBV18	TRBJ2-1	TRBD2	.	CASSPLSGSSYNEQFF	TGTGCCAGCTCACCCCTAAGCGGGAGCTCCTACAATGAGCAGTTCTTC
TRBV18	TRBJ1-5	TRBD1	.	CASSDRQGSNQPQHF	TGTGCCAGCTCAGATAGACAGGGCAGCAATCAGCCCCAGCATTTT